The 6 T cell receptor beta chains below come from one sample, sequenced in a study of blood T cell repertoires in COVID-19. TCRdb's table, derived via immunoSEQ multiplex PCR, lists solely in-frame clones and lacks some. In the table there are roughly 180,000 clones, around 87% of which are singletons. Sequencing was performed on peripheral blood. These receptors originate from a woman aged 25 to 39 with active or convalescent COVID-19.

The chain uses TRBV7-2 and TRBJ2-7; 10 bases are shared with TRBD1. The CDR3 is made up of 15 amino acids. Germline CDR1 reads SGHTA; CDR2 reads FQGNSA. J gave up 2 bases and V 5 bases, and 6 bases lay outside the gene matches. The CDR3 coding sequence is TGTGCCAGCAGCGCGCGGGACAGGGGAACCTACGAGCAGTACTTC. Translated, it gives CASSARDRGTYEQYF.

The chain carries TRBV28 and TRBJ2-3, with TRBD1 identical over 10 bases. Germline V gene lookup returns CDR1 MDHEN and CDR2 SYDVKM. This CDR3 region has 15 residues. V lost 4 bases and J lost 3; bases outside the gene matches: 4. The CDR3 loop is CASSSPGQGTDTQYF. In DNA, the CDR3 is TGTGCCAGCAGTTCTCCGGGACAGGGGACAGATACGCAGTATTTT. The entire variable domain, with the rest obtained from reference TRBV28 and TRBJ2-3, is as follows: DVKVTQSSRYLVKRTGEKVFLECVQDMDHENMFWYRQDPGLGLRLIYFSYDVKMKEKGDIPEGYSVSREKKERFSLILESASTNQTSMYLCASSSPGQGTDTQYFGPGTRLTVL.

V usage is TRBV28 and J usage is TRBJ1-1; 8 bases match TRBD1. Germline trimming cut 8 bases from V and 6 bases from J; bases unmatched to any gene: 20. CDR1 is MDHEN, CDR2 SYDVKM, per germline. CDR3 length: 17 amino acids. The CDR3 sequence: CASSLGQALREWAEAFF. CDR3 DNA sequence: TGTGCCAGCTCTCTGGGACAGGCTTTGAGGGAGTGGGCTGAAGCTTTCTTT.

J is TRBJ1-1 and V is TRBV19, with no clear D. Germline V CDR1 and CDR2: LNHDA, SQIVND (reference sequence). The CDR3 spans 12 residues. The V end lost 1 base, the J end lost 4 bases, and 4 bases lay between the germline ends. CDR3 DNA: TGTGCCAGTAGTATAGGAGTCACTGAAGCTTTCTTT. Protein sequence: CASSIGVTEAFF.

The chain couples TRBV19 to TRBJ1-5; D is perhaps TRBD1 (5 bases). The CDR3 contains 15 residues. Germline values: CDR1 LNHDA, CDR2 SQIVND (reference sequence). With 5 bases removed from V and 0 bases from J, the gap between germline ends came to 11 bases. DNA of the CDR3: TGTGCCAGTAGTTACGGGGGATTTAGCAATCAGCCCCAGCATTTT. Translated, it gives CASSYGGFSNQPQHF.

The J gene is TRBJ1-4, the V gene TRBV3-1 (or the pseudogene TRBV3-2); TRBD1 is a possible D gene (5 bases). The length of the CDR3 is 17 residues. Germline CDR1 LGHDT, CDR2 YNNKEL (reference sequence). The germline V and J ends were trimmed by 3 bases and 3 bases, with 17 bases remaining between them. The CDR3 loop reads CASSQPKVGAANEKLFF. The CDR3 DNA is TGTGCCAGCAGCCAGCCGAAGGTTGGGGCTGCTAATGAAAAACTGTTTTTT.